This T cell receptor beta chain stems from a study of T cells after yellow fever vaccination. General observations from the study: A faster peak, day 5 versus 15, was reached by the weaker secondary response.

After removal of 6 bases from V and 6 bases from J, the junction contained 14 bases not matched to a gene. Germline CDR1 MNHEY, CDR2 SVGEGT. The CDR3 is 16 amino acids. They built TCR cDNA with 5'RACE template switching, a step that put in a universal primer site and UMIs. TCRdb ran MiXCR on the 5' RACE reads and lists one entry per CDR3 protein. The sample contains nearly 550,000 distinct CDR3 sequences, 15% to 20% of which appear only once. Notes on this clonotype: Its cognate antigen is unknown.

Specimen: PBMCs, collected 15 days after the yellow fever booster vaccination. The V and J genes are TRBV6-2 or TRBV6-3 and TRBJ2-1, with 7 bases matching TRBD2. This clonotype originated in a man between 25 and 39 years old who received the YFV17D yellow fever vaccine. The CDR3, as DNA: TGTGCCAGCAGCCTTTCCAGCGGGACCCATCGCAATGAGCAGTTCTTC. It encodes CASSLSSGTHRNEQFF.